This entry is about one T cell receptor (beta chain). J gave up 2 bases and V 3 bases, and 5 bases lay outside the gene matches. Per the germline V gene, CDR1 is MDHEN and CDR2 is SYDVKM. The CDR3 is made up of 16 amino acids. The record originates from a study of blood T cells in healthy people across ages. Primers used in a second PCR of roughly 6 to 11 cycles were a sample-barcoded 5' primer and a J-beta primer mix. TCRdb re-called the 5' RACE reads with MiXCR, one entry per CDR3 protein. The sample lists about 1 million distinct CDR3 sequences; 40% to 55% were seen once. V usage is TRBV28 and J usage is TRBJ2-5, with 11 bases lining up with TRBD2. Sequencing was carried out using blood. The sequence came from a woman in her fifties or sixties in good health. CDR3 coding DNA: TGTGCCAGCAGTTTGGGGCGACTAGCGGGACAAGAGACCCAGTACTTC. The encoded protein is CASSLGRLAGQETQYF.